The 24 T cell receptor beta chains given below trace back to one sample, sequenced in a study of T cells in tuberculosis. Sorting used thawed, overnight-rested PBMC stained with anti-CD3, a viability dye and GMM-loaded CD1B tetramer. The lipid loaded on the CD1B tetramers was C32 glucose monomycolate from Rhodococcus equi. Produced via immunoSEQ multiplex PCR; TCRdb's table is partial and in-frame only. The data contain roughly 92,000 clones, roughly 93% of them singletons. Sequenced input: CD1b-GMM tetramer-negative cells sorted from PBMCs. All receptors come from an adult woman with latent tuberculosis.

The CDR3 is CASSHDGTGGSLGDEKLFF. In DNA form, the CDR3 reads TGCGCCAGCAGCCACGATGGGACAGGGGGCTCATTAGGGGATGAAAAACTGTTTTTT. This chain links TRBV4-3 with TRBJ1-4; TRBD1 aligns across 12 bases. V lost 3 bases and J lost 6; bases outside the gene matches: 14. This CDR3 spans 19 amino acids. The germline V gene encodes CDR1 LGHNA and CDR2 YSLEER.

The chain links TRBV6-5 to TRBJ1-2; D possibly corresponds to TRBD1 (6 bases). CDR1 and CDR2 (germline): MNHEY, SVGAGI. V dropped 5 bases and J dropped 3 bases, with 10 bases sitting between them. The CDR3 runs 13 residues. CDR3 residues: CASSEQGHYGYTF. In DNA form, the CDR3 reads TGTGCCAGCAGTGAACAGGGCCACTATGGCTACACCTTC.

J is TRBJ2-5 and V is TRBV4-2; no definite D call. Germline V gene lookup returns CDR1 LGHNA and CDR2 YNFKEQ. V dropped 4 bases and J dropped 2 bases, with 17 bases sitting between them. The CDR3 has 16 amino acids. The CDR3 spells CASSLSLSRGQETQYF. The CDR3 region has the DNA TGTGCCAGCAGCCTGAGTCTGAGCCGCGGTCAAGAGACCCAGTACTTC.

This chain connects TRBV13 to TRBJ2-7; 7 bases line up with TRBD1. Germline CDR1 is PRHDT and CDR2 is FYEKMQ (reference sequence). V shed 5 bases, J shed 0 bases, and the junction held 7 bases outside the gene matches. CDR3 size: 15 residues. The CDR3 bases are TGTGCCAGCAGCGCCAGGACAGGCGTCTCCTACGAGCAGTACTTC. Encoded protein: CASSARTGVSYEQYF.

The CDR3 loop reads CASSVSSSGGETQYF. The CDR3 nucleotides read TGCGCCAGCAGCGTGAGTTCTAGCGGGGGAGAGACCCAGTACTTC. The rearrangement uses TRBV5-1 and TRBJ2-5; 10 bases are a match to TRBD2. Losses at the gene ends were 4 bases for V and 4 bases for J; bases not matched to a gene: 7. Germline-derived CDR1 and CDR2 are SGHRS and YFSETQ. The CDR3 covers 15 residues.

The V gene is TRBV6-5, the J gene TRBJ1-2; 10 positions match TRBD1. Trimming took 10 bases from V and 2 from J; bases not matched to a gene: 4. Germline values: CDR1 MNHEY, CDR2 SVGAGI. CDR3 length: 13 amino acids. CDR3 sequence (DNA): TGTGCCACTAAGGACAGGGGGAACTATGGCTACACCTTC. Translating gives CATKDRGNYGYTF.

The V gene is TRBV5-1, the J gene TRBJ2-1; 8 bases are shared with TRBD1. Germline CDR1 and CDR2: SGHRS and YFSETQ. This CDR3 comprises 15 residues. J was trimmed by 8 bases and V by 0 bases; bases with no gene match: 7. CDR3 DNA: TGCGCCAGCAGCTTGGAGGGACGACAGGGGTATGAGCAGTTCTTC. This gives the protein CASSLEGRQGYEQFF.

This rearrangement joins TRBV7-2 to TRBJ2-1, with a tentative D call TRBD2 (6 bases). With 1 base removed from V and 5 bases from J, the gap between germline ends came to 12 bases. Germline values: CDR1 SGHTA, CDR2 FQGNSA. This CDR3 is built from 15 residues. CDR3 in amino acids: CASSLDLGGHNEQFF. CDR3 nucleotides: TGTGCCAGCAGCTTAGATCTCGGGGGTCACAATGAGCAGTTCTTC.

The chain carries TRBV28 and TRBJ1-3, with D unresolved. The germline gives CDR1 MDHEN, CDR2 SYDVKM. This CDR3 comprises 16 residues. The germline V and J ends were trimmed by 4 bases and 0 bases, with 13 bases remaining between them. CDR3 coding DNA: TGTGCCAGCAGTTCCCCGACTCGGGACTCTGGAAACACCATATATTTT. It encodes CASSSPTRDSGNTIYF.

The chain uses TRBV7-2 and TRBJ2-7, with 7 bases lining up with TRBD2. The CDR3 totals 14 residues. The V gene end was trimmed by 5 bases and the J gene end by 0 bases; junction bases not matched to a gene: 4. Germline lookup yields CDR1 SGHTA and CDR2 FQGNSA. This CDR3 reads CASSAGGSSYEQYV. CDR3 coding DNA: TGTGCCAGCAGCGCCGGGGGGAGCTCCTACGAGCAGTACGTC.

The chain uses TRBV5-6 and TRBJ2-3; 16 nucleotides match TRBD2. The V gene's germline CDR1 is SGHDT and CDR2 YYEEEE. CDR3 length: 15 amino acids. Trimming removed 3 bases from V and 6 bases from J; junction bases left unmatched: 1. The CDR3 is CASSWGLAGGDTQYF. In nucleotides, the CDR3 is TGTGCCAGCAGCTGGGGACTAGCGGGGGGGGATACGCAGTATTTT.

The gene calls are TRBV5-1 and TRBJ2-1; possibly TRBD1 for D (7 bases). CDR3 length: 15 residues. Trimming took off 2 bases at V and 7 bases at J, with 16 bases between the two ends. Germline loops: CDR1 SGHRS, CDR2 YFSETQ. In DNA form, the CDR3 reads TGCGCCAGCAGCTTACGACAGGGAGGTACAAATGAGCAGTTCTTC. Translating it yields CASSLRQGGTNEQFF.

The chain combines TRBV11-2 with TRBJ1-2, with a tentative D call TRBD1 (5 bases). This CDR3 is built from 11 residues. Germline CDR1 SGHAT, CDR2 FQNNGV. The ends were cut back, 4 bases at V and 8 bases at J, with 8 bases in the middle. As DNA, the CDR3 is TGTGCCAGCAGCTCGGGGGTCGGCTACACCTTC. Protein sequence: CASSSGVGYTF. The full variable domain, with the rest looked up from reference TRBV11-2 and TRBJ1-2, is EAGVAQSPRYKIIEKRQSVAFWCNPISGHATLYWYQQILGQGPKLLIQFQNNGVVDDSQLPKDRFSAERLKGVDSTLKIQPAKLEDSAVYLCASSSGVGYTFGSGTRLTVV.

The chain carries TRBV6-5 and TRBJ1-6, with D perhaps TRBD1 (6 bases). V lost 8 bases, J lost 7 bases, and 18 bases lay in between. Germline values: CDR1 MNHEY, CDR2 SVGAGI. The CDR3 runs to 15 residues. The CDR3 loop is CASQRKQGLNSPLHF. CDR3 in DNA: TGTGCCAGCCAAAGAAAACAGGGATTAAATTCACCCCTCCACTTT.

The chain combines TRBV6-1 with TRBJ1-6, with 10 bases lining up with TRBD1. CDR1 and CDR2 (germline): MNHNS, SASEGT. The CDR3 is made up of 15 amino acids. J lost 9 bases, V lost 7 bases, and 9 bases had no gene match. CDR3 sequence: CASINGQGESSPLHF. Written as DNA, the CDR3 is TGTGCCAGCATCAACGGACAGGGGGAAAGTTCACCCCTCCACTTT.

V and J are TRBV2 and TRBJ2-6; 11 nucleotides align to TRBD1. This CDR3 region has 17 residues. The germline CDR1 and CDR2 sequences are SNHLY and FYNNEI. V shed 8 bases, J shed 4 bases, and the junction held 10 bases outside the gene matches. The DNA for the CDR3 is TGTGCCAGCTTGGGAAGGGACAGGGGGGACGGGGCCAACGTCCTGACTTTC. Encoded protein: CASLGRDRGDGANVLTF.

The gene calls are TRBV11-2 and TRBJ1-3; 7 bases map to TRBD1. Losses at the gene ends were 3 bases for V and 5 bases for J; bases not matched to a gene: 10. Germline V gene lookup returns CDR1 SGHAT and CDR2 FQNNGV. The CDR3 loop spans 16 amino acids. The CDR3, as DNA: TGTGCCAGCAGCTTTACAGGGGTCCCCACACGAAACACCATATATTTT. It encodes CASSFTGVPTRNTIYF.

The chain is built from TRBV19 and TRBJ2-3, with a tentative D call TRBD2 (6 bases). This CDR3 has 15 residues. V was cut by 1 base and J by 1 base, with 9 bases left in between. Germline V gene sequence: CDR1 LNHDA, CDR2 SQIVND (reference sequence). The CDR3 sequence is CASSIGSSGTDTQYF. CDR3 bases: TGTGCCAGTAGTATAGGGTCTAGCGGCACAGATACGCAGTATTTT. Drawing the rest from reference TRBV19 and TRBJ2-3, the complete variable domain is DGGITQSPKYLFRKEGQNVTLSCEQNLNHDAMYWYRQDPGQGLRLIYYSQIVNDFQKGDIAEGYSVSREKKESFPLTVTSAQKNPTAFYLCASSIGSSGTDTQYFGPGTRLTVL.

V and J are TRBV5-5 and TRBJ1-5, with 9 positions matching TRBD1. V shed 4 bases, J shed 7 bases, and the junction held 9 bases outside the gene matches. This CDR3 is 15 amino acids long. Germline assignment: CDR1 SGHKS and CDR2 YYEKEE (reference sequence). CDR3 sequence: CASSPGTGLRQPQHF. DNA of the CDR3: TGTGCCAGCAGCCCCGGGACAGGGTTGAGGCAGCCCCAGCATTTT.

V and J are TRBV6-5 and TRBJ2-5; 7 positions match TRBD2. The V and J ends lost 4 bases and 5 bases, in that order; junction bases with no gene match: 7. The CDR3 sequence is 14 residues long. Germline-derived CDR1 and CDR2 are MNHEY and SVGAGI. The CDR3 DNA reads TGTGCCAGCAGTTCCCCCTCGGGAGGTGAGACCCAGTACTTC. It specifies CASSSPSGGETQYF.

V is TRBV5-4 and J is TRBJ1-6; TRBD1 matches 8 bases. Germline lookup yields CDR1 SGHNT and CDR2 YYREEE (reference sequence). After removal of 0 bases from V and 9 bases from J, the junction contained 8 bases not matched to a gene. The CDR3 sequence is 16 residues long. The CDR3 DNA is TGTGCCAGCAGCTTGGTGCCGGGACAGGCCTCTTCACCCCTCCACTTT. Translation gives CASSLVPGQASSPLHF.

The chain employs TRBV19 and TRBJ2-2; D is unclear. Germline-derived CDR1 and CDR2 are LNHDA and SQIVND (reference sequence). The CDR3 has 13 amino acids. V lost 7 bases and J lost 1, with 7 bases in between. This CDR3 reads CASTYRNTGELFF. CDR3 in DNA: TGTGCCAGTACCTACAGGAACACCGGGGAGCTGTTTTTT.

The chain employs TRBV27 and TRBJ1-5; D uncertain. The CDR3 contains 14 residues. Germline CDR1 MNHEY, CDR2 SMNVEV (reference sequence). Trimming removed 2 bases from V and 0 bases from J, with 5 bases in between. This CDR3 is CASSLAFSNQPQHF. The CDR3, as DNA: TGTGCCAGCAGTTTAGCGTTTAGCAATCAGCCCCAGCATTTT.

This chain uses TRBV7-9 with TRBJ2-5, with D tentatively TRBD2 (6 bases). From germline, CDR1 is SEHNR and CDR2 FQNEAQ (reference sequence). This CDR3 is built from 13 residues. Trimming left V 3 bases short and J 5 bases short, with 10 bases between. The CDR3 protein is CASSFNAGETQYF. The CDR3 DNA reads TGTGCCAGCAGCTTCAACGCGGGGGAGACCCAGTACTTC.